Shown below are 7 T cell receptor beta chains from a single sample sequenced in a study of blood T cell repertoires in COVID-19. TCRdb's table, derived via immunoSEQ multiplex PCR, lists solely in-frame clones and lacks some. The sample lists about 24,000 clones; 65% to 80% were seen once. The sequenced sample consisted of peripheral blood. The receptors come from a man aged 45 to 65 with COVID-19, enrolled during active disease.

This chain joins TRBV2 and TRBJ1-6, with a tentative D call TRBD1 (6 bases). CDR3 length equals 14 residues. Germline V gene sequence: CDR1 SNHLY, CDR2 FYNNEI. Trimming cost V 7 bases and J 7 bases, with 14 bases left between them. CDR3 residues: CASKGGQVNSPLHF. Written as DNA, the CDR3 is TGTGCCAGCAAGGGGGGGCAGGTGAATTCACCCCTCCACTTT.

This clone has a handful of counts. The chain recombines TRBV11-2 with TRBJ1-5; D perhaps matches TRBD1 (6 bases). The CDR3 totals 15 residues. The germline gives CDR1 SGHAT, CDR2 FQNNGV. V shed 0 bases and J shed 6 bases, with 12 bases lying between them. CDR3 residues: CASSLDLGGAQPQHF. As DNA, the CDR3 is TGTGCCAGCAGCTTAGATCTTGGGGGGGCTCAGCCCCAGCATTTT.

Here the CDR3 reads CASSESGRGGGNTIYF. The DNA for the CDR3 is TGTGCCAGCAGTGAATCGGGCAGGGGAGGGGGAAACACCATATATTTT. The chain has TRBV25-1 and TRBJ1-3; D may be TRBD1 (6 bases). Germline CDR1 is MGHDK and CDR2 is SYGVNS. Trimming removed 1 base at V and 4 bases at J, with 14 bases between. This CDR3 is built from 16 residues.

The table lists this clone with a count of one. The rearrangement joins TRBV9 to TRBJ2-7, with D uncertain. Per germline, CDR1 SGDLS and CDR2 YYNGEE. V was shortened by 4 bases and J by 4 bases, with 15 bases between the two germline ends. The CDR3 runs 14 residues. The CDR3 DNA is TGTGCCAGCAGCCCCGTAGAAGTCGCTTACGAGCAGTACTTC. This gives the protein CASSPVEVAYEQYF.

This clone showed up just once. The V gene is TRBV5-5, the J gene TRBJ1-5, with no clear D. The V end lost 3 bases, the J end lost 1 base, and 11 bases lay between the germline ends. CDR3 length: 15 residues. CDR1 and CDR2 (germline): SGHKS, YYEKEE (reference sequence). The CDR3 region is CASSSEGLSNQPQHF. The CDR3 DNA sequence: TGTGCCAGCAGCTCGGAGGGTCTGAGCAATCAGCCCCAGCATTTT.

This clone came up once. V is TRBV6-5 and J is TRBJ1-1, with 7 bases identical to TRBD1. The germline CDR1 and CDR2 sequences are MNHEY and SVGAGI. The CDR3 sequence is 14 residues long. Trimming cost V 0 bases and J 7 bases; bases outside gene matches: 5. Here the CDR3 DNA reads TGTGCCAGCAGTTACTCGAAGGGGGCATTTGAAGCTTTCTTT. Protein product: CASSYSKGAFEAFF.

The chain carries TRBV7-9 and TRBJ2-5; 9 bases agree with TRBD2. CDR3 length: 14 amino acids. Germline CDR1 reads SEHNR; CDR2 reads FQNEAQ (reference sequence). V lost 5 bases to trimming and J lost 4 bases; unmatched junction nucleotides: 5. Written as DNA, the CDR3 is TGTGCCAGCAGCAGGACTAGCGAGGGAGAGACCCAGTACTTC. Translated, it gives CASSRTSEGETQYF.